These T cell receptor beta chains were read from a single sample in a study of CD8+CD57+ T cells in acquired aplastic anemia. MiXCR, run by TCRdb on the reads, gives a single entry per CDR3 protein. The table lists about 190,000 distinct CDR3 sequences, about 64% of them singletons. The sample taken for sequencing was sorted CD4+, CD8+, or CD8+CD57+ T cells (not recorded which) from PBMCs. These receptors all come from a human donor with severe aplastic anemia or a healthy control (not recorded which). Both conserved end residues are part of each CDR3. Each record gives: CDR3 protein, D gene, J gene, V gene. The D gene is left open where the match is weak.

CDR3 protein: CSVEDLVGGSTDTQYF
D gene: -
J gene: TRBJ2-3
V gene: TRBV29-1

CDR3 protein: CASSLEDTLNTEAFF
D gene: -
J gene: TRBJ1-1
V gene: TRBV7-8

CDR3 protein: CATSRDVNSGYEQYF
D gene: TRBD2
J gene: TRBJ2-7
V gene: TRBV15

CDR3 protein: CSASSLPHFQETQYF
D gene: -
J gene: TRBJ2-5
V gene: TRBV20-1

CDR3 protein: CATSEPFDREATNEKLFF
D gene: TRBD1
J gene: TRBJ1-4
V gene: TRBV24-1

CDR3 protein: CSASNWQGRYEQYF
D gene: -
J gene: TRBJ2-7
V gene: TRBV20-1

CDR3 protein: CASSQDPGTSGGLYEQYF
D gene: TRBD2
J gene: TRBJ2-7
V gene: TRBV4-1

CDR3 protein: CASSAPPGQGLGYSYEQYF
D gene: TRBD1
J gene: TRBJ2-7
V gene: TRBV2

CDR3 protein: CASSLDPVNQPQHF
D gene: -
J gene: TRBJ1-5
V gene: TRBV5-1

CDR3 protein: CASSIFVTGDDEQFF
D gene: -
J gene: TRBJ2-1
V gene: TRBV19

CDR3 protein: CASSPPSYGYTF
D gene: -
J gene: TRBJ1-2
V gene: TRBV19

CDR3 protein: CSLDLGGYGYTF
D gene: -
J gene: TRBJ1-2
V gene: TRBV20-1

CDR3 protein: CASSNSPSDRGDTEAFF
D gene: TRBD1
J gene: TRBJ1-1
V gene: TRBV19

CDR3 protein: CASSLTGSGYEQYF
D gene: -
J gene: TRBJ2-7
V gene: TRBV11-1